These 32 T cell receptor beta chains were sequenced from one sample in a study of blood T cells in healthy people across ages. A second PCR, run for roughly 7 to 12 cycles, used a sample-barcoded 5' primer plus a J-beta primer mix. One entry per CDR3 protein, called by TCRdb with MiXCR from the 5' RACE reads. The table shows 250,000 to 300,000 distinct CDR3 sequences, with roughly 26% occurring only once. The material sequenced was blood. Every receptor here comes from a woman aged 70 to 79 in good health.

The V call is TRBV6-2 or TRBV6-3, the J call TRBJ2-7; 9 bases line up with TRBD2. V was clipped by 6 bases and J by 2 bases; unmatched bases: 11. There are 16 residues in the CDR3. Germline V gene lookup returns CDR1 MNHEY and CDR2 SVGEGT. The CDR3 region has the DNA TGTGCCAGCAGCCACAGGACTAGCGCTTTAACCTACGAGCAGTACTTC. As protein: CASSHRTSALTYEQYF.

This clonotype was observed many times. Mismatch with germline at one junction end may stem from a read error. This chain uses TRBV7-7 with TRBJ2-1; 7 bases match TRBD2. The V gene's germline CDR1 is SSHAT and CDR2 FNYEAQ (reference sequence). The CDR3 runs 13 residues. The CDR3 loop reads CASSLGRDNEQFF. CDR3 in DNA: TGTGCTAGCAGCCTGGGGAGGGACAATGAGCAGTTCTTC.

CDR3 sequence (DNA): TGTGCCACCAGTGTTCACGGGGAGACCCAGTACTTC. Protein product: CATSVHGETQYF. The chain combines TRBV24-1 with TRBJ2-5; no clear D. Germline lookup yields CDR1 KGHDR and CDR2 SFDVKD. V was cut by 5 bases and J by 5 bases, with 8 bases left in between. The CDR3 sequence is 12 residues long.

V is TRBV5-5 and J is TRBJ2-6; D may be TRBD2 (5 bases). The CDR3 is 15 residues long. Germline V lookup: CDR1 SGHKS, CDR2 YYEKEE (reference sequence). V was clipped by 2 bases and J by 3 bases, with 9 bases between them. In DNA form, the CDR3 reads TGTGCCAGCAGCTTTACGGGGAATGGGGCCAACGTCCTGACTTTC. Its translation: CASSFTGNGANVLTF.

This chain joins TRBV11-2 and TRBJ2-5; a possible D gene is TRBD1 (6 bases). With 4 bases removed from V and 5 bases from J, the gap between germline ends came to 17 bases. Germline CDR1 and CDR2: SGHAT and FQNNGV. The CDR3 is made up of 15 amino acids. CDR3 loop: CASSSPQGSRETQYF. The DNA for the CDR3 is TGTGCCAGCAGCTCACCACAGGGATCGAGGGAGACCCAGTACTTC.

The table lists this clonotype with many counts. The CDR3 DNA reads as TGCAGTGCCTCGGATTTTAGACAGGGAATTAATTCACCCCTCCACTTT. This sequence encodes CSASDFRQGINSPLHF. The chain uses TRBV20-1 and TRBJ1-6; 7 nucleotides line up with TRBD1. This CDR3 has 16 amino acids. V lost 6 bases, J lost 6 bases, and 14 bases stayed unmatched. Germline V gene sequence: CDR1 DFQATT, CDR2 SNEGSKA (reference sequence).

In its sample, this clonotype was seen a few times. The chain joins TRBV7-9 to TRBJ2-5, with 8 bases aligning to TRBD1. CDR1 and CDR2 (germline): SEHNR, FQNEAQ (reference sequence). The junction had 10 bases not matched to a gene; V was cut back by 5 bases and J by 2 bases. The CDR3 is 16 residues long. CDR3 nucleotide sequence: TGTGCCAGCAGCCATGGAGATACAGGGGGTCAAGAGACCCAGTACTTC. It encodes CASSHGDTGGQETQYF.

This clonotype was found a few times. This chain connects TRBV6-1 to TRBJ1-3; D remains unclear. Germline values: CDR1 MNHNS, CDR2 SASEGT. CDR3 length: 15 residues. Trimming took off 5 bases at V and 0 bases at J, with 11 bases between the two ends. The chain's CDR3 is CASSSADASGNTIYF. The CDR3, as DNA: TGTGCCAGCAGTTCAGCCGATGCCTCTGGAAACACCATATATTTT.

The chain carries TRBV28 and TRBJ2-7; perhaps TRBD2 as D (6 bases). Trimming took off 1 base at V and 5 bases at J, with 15 bases between the two ends. The germline CDR1 and CDR2 sequences are MDHEN and SYDVKM. The CDR3 consists of 15 residues. The CDR3 nucleotides read TGTGCCAGCAGTTTATACGGCGGGAAAGGGGACGAGCAGTACTTC. It yields the protein CASSLYGGKGDEQYF.

The chain is built from TRBV20-1 and TRBJ1-2; D uncertain. Germline CDR1 reads DFQATT; CDR2 reads SNEGSKA (reference sequence). The V end was cut by 3 bases, the J end by 6 bases, with 8 bases between. The CDR3 consists of 11 residues. The CDR3 loop reads CSASLRDGYTF. CDR3 sequence (DNA): TGCAGTGCTAGCTTGAGGGATGGCTACACCTTC.

The J gene is TRBJ1-2, the V gene TRBV7-3; TRBD1 is a possible D gene (5 bases). The V gene's germline CDR1 is SGHTA and CDR2 FQGTGA. The CDR3 covers 16 residues. Between the trimmed V and J ends, which lost 8 bases and 2 bases, there was a span of 21 bases. The CDR3 nucleotides read TGTGCCAGCGGCACGAACCCCCGGGGCTCGAACTATGGCTACACCTTC. Protein product: CASGTNPRGSNYGYTF.

This clonotype was detected ten times or more. V usage is TRBV5-1 and J usage is TRBJ2-7; TRBD2 matches 11 bases. Germline CDR1 SGHRS, CDR2 YFSETQ. The CDR3 consists of 18 residues. The ends lost 4 bases at V and 4 bases at J; junction bases unmatched: 16. The CDR3 coding sequence is TGCGCCAGCAGCCCCATACCCGGGACTAGCGGAACCTTTTACGAGCAGTACTTC. It translates to CASSPIPGTSGTFYEQYF. Together with reference TRBV5-1 and TRBJ2-7, the CDR3 gives the full variable domain: KAGVTQTPRYLIKTRGQQVTLSCSPISGHRSVSWYQQTPGQGLQFLFEYFSETQRNKGNFPGRFSGRQFSNSRSEMNVSTLELGDSALYLCASSPIPGTSGTFYEQYFGPGTRLTVT.

This clonotype was seen more than once but under ten times. CDR3 amino acids: CASSSRGSGGETSTDTQYF. CDR3 sequence (DNA): TGTGCCAGCAGTTCCCGCGGGAGTGGGGGGGAGACCTCCACAGATACGCAGTATTTT. The chain employs TRBV28 and TRBJ2-3, with 7 nucleotides matching TRBD2. CDR3 length: 19 residues. V dropped 4 bases and J dropped 2; count of bases not matched to a gene: 18. CDR1 is MDHEN, CDR2 SYDVKM, per germline.

V gene TRBV6-2 or TRBV6-3 combines with J gene TRBJ2-5; 7 nucleotides match TRBD2. Germline V gene sequence: CDR1 MNHEY, CDR2 SVGEGT. The junction had 5 bases not matched to a gene; V was cut back by 3 bases and J by 4 bases. The CDR3 extends over 14 amino acids. The CDR3 region is CASSYVPGGETQYF. CDR3 in DNA: TGTGCCAGCAGTTATGTTCCGGGAGGAGAGACCCAGTACTTC.

The chain has TRBV9 and TRBJ2-7, with a possible D match to TRBD2 (5 bases). V shed 3 bases and J shed 4 bases, with 8 bases lying between them. CDR1 and CDR2 from the germline V gene are SGDLS and YYNGEE. This CDR3 is built from 12 residues. The CDR3 reads CASSDGVYEQYF. Here the CDR3 DNA reads TGTGCCAGCAGCGACGGGGTTTACGAGCAGTACTTC.

This clonotype was detected only a few times. J is TRBJ2-4 and V is TRBV29-1; TRBD2 agrees at 7 bases. With V trimmed by 4 bases and J by 7 bases, 4 bases remained unmatched. CDR3 length equals 12 residues. Germline V gene sequence: CDR1 SQVTM, CDR2 ANQGSEA. The CDR3 sequence: CSVVGGWNIQYF. CDR3 sequence (DNA): TGCAGCGTTGTGGGAGGGTGGAACATTCAGTACTTC.

This clonotype was seen more than once but under ten times. The V gene is TRBV6-6, the J gene TRBJ2-5; tentatively, D is TRBD2 (6 bases). Trimming took off 6 bases at V and 2 bases at J, with 16 bases between the two ends. CDR3 length equals 15 residues. Germline V lookup: CDR1 MNHNY, CDR2 SVGAGI (reference sequence). The CDR3 coding sequence is TGTGCCAGCAGGGCGGGAAGGGCCAGACAAGAGACCCAGTACTTC. Translating gives CASRAGRARQETQYF.

The gene calls are TRBV5-1 and TRBJ1-2; tentatively, D is TRBD1 (5 bases). The CDR3 length is 14 residues. Germline V lookup: CDR1 SGHRS, CDR2 YFSETQ. V was cut by 0 bases and J by 4 bases, with 10 bases left in between. The CDR3 coding sequence is TGCGCCAGCAGCTTGGATCGGGGGAGCTATGGCTACACCTTC. As protein: CASSLDRGSYGYTF. The full variable domain, completed using reference TRBV5-1 and TRBJ1-2, is KAGVTQTPRYLIKTRGQQVTLSCSPISGHRSVSWYQQTPGQGLQFLFEYFSETQRNKGNFPGRFSGRQFSNSRSEMNVSTLELGDSALYLCASSLDRGSYGYTFGSGTRLTVV.

The rearrangement joins TRBV7-2 to TRBJ2-3; 11 bases align to TRBD2. Germline-derived CDR1 and CDR2 are SGHTA and FQGNSA. The V and J ends lost 5 bases and 4 bases, in that order; junction bases with no gene match: 8. This CDR3 has 16 amino acids. CDR3 coding DNA: TGTGCCAGCAGCGGGCTAGCGGGAGGCGGGGCAGATACGCAGTATTTT. Translated, it gives CASSGLAGGGADTQYF.

This sequence joins TRBV20-1 and TRBJ2-5; 12 nucleotides line up with TRBD2. Gene TRBJ2-1 matches the end of the DNA better, so the J call may be wrong. This CDR3 has 16 amino acids. Germline V gene data show CDR1 as DFQATT and CDR2 as SNEGSKA (reference sequence). The CDR3 DNA sequence: TGCAGTGCTAGAGGACTAGCGGGAGAATGGGTTTCTGAGCAGTTCTTC. It is translated as CSARGLAGEWVSEQFF.

This clonotype has more than one count but fewer than ten. The chain combines TRBV29-1 with TRBJ2-5; no firm D call. Trimming took off 5 bases at V and 1 base at J, with 8 bases between the two ends. Germline CDR1 SQVTM, CDR2 ANQGSEA. The CDR3 is 12 residues long. The CDR3 bases are TGCAGCGTTTCACTATCCCAAGAGACCCAGTACTTC. Residues: CSVSLSQETQYF.

This clonotype was seen only a few times. This sequence joins TRBV11-2 and TRBJ1-1; TRBD1 matches at 7 bases. The CDR3 loop spans 17 amino acids. J was trimmed by 0 bases and V by 2 bases; bases with no gene match: 9. Per the germline V gene, CDR1 is SGHAT and CDR2 is FQNNGV. The CDR3 coding sequence is TGTGCCAGCAGCTTAACATTATCGGGGACAGTGAACACTGAAGCTTTCTTT. It translates to CASSLTLSGTVNTEAFF.

This chain connects TRBV5-1 to TRBJ1-4, with TRBD1 as a possible D gene (5 bases). Germline loops: CDR1 SGHRS, CDR2 YFSETQ. V was pared by 0 bases and J by 3 bases, with 9 bases between. The CDR3 has 15 amino acids. CDR3 nucleotides: TGCGCCAGCAGCTTGGAGGGGAAGGCTAATGAAAAACTGTTTTTT. It translates to CASSLEGKANEKLFF.

This clonotype came up once. One junction end does not reproduce the germline sequence, and a read error may be involved. The rearrangement joins TRBV12-3 or TRBV12-4 to TRBJ2-3; the D gene is possibly TRBD2 (6 bases). The CDR3 has 12 amino acids. Here the CDR3 reads CASGTSTDAQYF. CDR3 sequence (DNA): TGTGCCAGCGGCACTAGCACAGATGCGCAGTATTTT.

The sample holds many counts of this clonotype. The chain is built from TRBV20-1 and TRBJ2-5; D not certain. Germline V gives CDR1 DFQATT, CDR2 SNEGSKA (reference sequence). The V end was cut by 5 bases, the J end by 4 bases, with 14 bases between. CDR3 length equals 13 residues. CDR3 in DNA: TGCAGTGCTTCCGAACAGTGGGCAGAGACCCAGTACTTC. It is translated as CSASEQWAETQYF.

This clonotype was observed a few times. V gene TRBV20-1 combines with J gene TRBJ2-7; D remains ambiguous. The V gene's germline CDR1 is DFQATT and CDR2 SNEGSKA (reference sequence). V lost 0 bases and J 0 bases, leaving 12 bases between the germline ends. CDR3 size: 15 residues. CDR3 sequence: CSARDISWDSYEQYF. The CDR3 nucleotides read TGCAGTGCTAGAGATATTTCCTGGGACTCCTACGAGCAGTACTTC.

Only a few counts were recorded for this clonotype. The J gene is TRBJ2-3, the V gene TRBV5-1; 9 bases match TRBD2. Germline V CDR1 and CDR2: SGHRS, YFSETQ. V shed 0 bases and J 1 base; nucleotides not matched to a gene: 3. This CDR3 has 16 residues. The CDR3: CASSLVAGEGTDTQYF. As DNA, the CDR3 is TGCGCCAGCAGCTTGGTAGCGGGAGAGGGCACAGATACGCAGTATTTT.

This clonotype was seen many times. The chain is built from TRBV18 and TRBJ1-1; D unclear. V was clipped by 1 base and J by 1 base, with 7 bases between them. This CDR3 has 14 amino acids. The germline V gene has CDR1 KGHSH and CDR2 LQKENI. CDR3 in DNA: TGTGCCAGCTCACCACTCAATAGGAACACTGAAGCTTTCTTT. Amino acids: CASSPLNRNTEAFF.

Concerning this clonotype: This clone may be a read error of a much larger clone one base away. The chain combines TRBV29-1 with TRBJ2-5, with D possibly matching TRBD2 (5 bases). Germline V gene lookup returns CDR1 SQVTM and CDR2 ANQGSEA. CDR3 size: 11 residues. The CDR3 region has the DNA TGCAGCGTTGAGAGGGAAGAGGCCCAGTACTTC. It yields the protein CSVEREEAQYF.

J is TRBJ2-7 and V is TRBV10-3; maybe TRBD2 (6 bases). The germline CDR1 and CDR2 sequences are ENHRY and SYGVKD. The germline V and J ends were trimmed by 4 bases and 0 bases, with 7 bases remaining between them. The CDR3 is made up of 13 amino acids. CDR3: CAISVEGSYEQYF. CDR3 DNA sequence: TGTGCCATCAGTGTGGAGGGCTCCTACGAGCAGTACTTC.

The chain uses TRBV21-1 and TRBJ2-6. TRBV21-1 represents a pseudogene. CDR3 length: 13 amino acids. CDR3 in amino acids: CASSKPGANVLTF. In DNA, the CDR3 is TGTGCCAGCAGCAAGCCTGGGGCCAACGTCCTGACTTTC.

The chain joins TRBV29-1 to TRBJ2-5; D perhaps matches TRBD2 (6 bases). V was shortened by 5 bases and J by 2 bases, with 6 bases between the two germline ends. CDR3 size: 11 residues. The V gene's germline CDR1 is SQVTM and CDR2 ANQGSEA. The DNA for the CDR3 is TGCAGCGTTCGGGAGCAAGAGACCCAGTACTTC. Translating gives CSVREQETQYF. Looking up the rest from reference TRBV29-1 and TRBJ2-5 gives the full variable domain: SAVISQKPSRDICQRGTSLTIQCQVDSQVTMMFWYRQQPGQSLTLIATANQGSEATYESGFVIDKFPISRPNLTFSTLTVSNMSPEDSSIYLCSVREQETQYFGPGTRLLVL.